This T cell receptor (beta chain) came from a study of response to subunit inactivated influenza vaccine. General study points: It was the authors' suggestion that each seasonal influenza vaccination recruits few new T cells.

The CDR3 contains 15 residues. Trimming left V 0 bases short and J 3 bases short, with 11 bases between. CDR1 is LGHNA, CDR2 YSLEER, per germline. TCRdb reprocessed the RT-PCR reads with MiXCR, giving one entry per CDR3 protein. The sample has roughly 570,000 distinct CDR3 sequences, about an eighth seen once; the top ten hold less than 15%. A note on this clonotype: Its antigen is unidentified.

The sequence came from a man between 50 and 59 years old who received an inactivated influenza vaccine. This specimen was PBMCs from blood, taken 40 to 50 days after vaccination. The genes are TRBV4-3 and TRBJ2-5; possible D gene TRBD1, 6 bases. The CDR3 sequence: CASSQDPQGKETQYF. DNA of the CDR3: TGCGCCAGCAGCCAAGATCCTCAGGGGAAAGAGACCCAGTACTTC.